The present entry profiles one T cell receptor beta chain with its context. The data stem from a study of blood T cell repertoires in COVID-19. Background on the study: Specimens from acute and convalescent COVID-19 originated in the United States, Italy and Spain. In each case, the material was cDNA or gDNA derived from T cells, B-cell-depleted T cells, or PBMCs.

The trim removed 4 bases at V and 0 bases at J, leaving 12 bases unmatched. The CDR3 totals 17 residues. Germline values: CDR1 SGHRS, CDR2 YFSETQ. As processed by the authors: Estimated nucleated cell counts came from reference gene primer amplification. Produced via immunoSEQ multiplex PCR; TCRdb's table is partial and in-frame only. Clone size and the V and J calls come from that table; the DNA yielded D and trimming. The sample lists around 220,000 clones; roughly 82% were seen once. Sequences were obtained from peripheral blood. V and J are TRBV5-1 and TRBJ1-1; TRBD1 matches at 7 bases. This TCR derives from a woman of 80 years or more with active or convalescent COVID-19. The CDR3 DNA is TGCGCCAGCAGCGGGGGAACCGGGACAGCCATGAACACTGAAGCTTTCTTT. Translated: CASSGGTGTAMNTEAFF.